Shown below are 14 T cell receptor beta chains from a single sample sequenced in a study of T cells in Graves' hyperthyroidism and ophthalmopathy (dated by TCRdb to about 2019). The library was built by means of multiplex PCR. TCRdb records Illumina HiSeq 2000 as the sequencer. TCR beta CDR3 regions were amplified from RNA transcripts. The TCR CDR3 was subjected to a first round of RT-PCR using the HTBI primer set and the Qiagen OneStep RT-PCR kit. TCRdb passed the public sequencing reads through fastp at Q25 and MiXCR, retaining productive beta sequences. Each CDR3 protein appears once, grouped with its most common genes and DNA. For this sample the table gives about 380,000 distinct CDR3 sequences, of which under 20% were detected only once. The top ten clones comprise 35% to 50% of the sample. The sample was blood. The receptors derive from a man younger than 35 with Graves' ophthalmopathy.

This rearrangement joins TRBV7-6 to TRBJ2-3, with 9 bases identical to TRBD2. The germline V gene encodes CDR1 SGHVS and CDR2 FNYEAQ. V trimming: 1 base; J trimming: 2 bases; junction bases outside the gene matches: 7. The length of the CDR3 is 17 residues. CDR3 sequence reads: CASSLVASGANTDTQYF. CDR3 sequence (DNA): TGTGCCAGCAGCTTAGTGGCTAGCGGGGCGAACACAGATACGCAGTATTTT.

The chain joins TRBV5-1 to TRBJ2-7, with 7 bases identical to TRBD2. In germline, CDR1 is SGHRS, CDR2 YFSETQ. The CDR3 has 14 amino acids. V lost 4 bases and J lost 2; bases outside the gene matches: 6. The CDR3 reads CASSLRDYPYEQYF. The CDR3 nucleotides read TGCGCCAGCAGCCTCCGGGACTATCCCTACGAGCAGTACTTC.

This clonotype turned up a few times. The V and J genes are TRBV10-3 and TRBJ2-1, with TRBD2 identical over 12 bases. Germline values: CDR1 ENHRY, CDR2 SYGVKD. V was pared by 10 bases and J by 6 bases, with 4 bases of the junction left unmatched. The length of the CDR3 is 13 residues. CDR3 protein: CASGLAGSNEQFF. The CDR3 region has the DNA TGTGCCAGCGGACTAGCGGGGTCCAATGAGCAGTTCTTC.

The rearrangement uses TRBV12-3 or TRBV12-4 and TRBJ1-5, with 10 nucleotides matching TRBD1. V lost 3 bases to trimming and J lost 6 bases; unmatched junction nucleotides: 11. The CDR3 contains 17 residues. The CDR3 sequence is CASSFAVRQGAGQPQHF. The CDR3 bases are TGTGCCAGCAGTTTCGCCGTCCGACAGGGGGCAGGTCAGCCCCAGCATTTT.

Only a few counts were recorded for this clonotype. The chain employs TRBV7-2 and TRBJ1-2; 8 positions agree with TRBD1. Germline V gene data show CDR1 as SGHTA and CDR2 as FQGNSA. The CDR3 runs 15 residues. Trimming took 1 base from V and 8 from J; bases not matched to a gene: 9. CDR3 nucleotides: TGTGCCAGCAGCTTAGGCTTCGGACAGGGTCAAGGCTACACCTTC. It codes for CASSLGFGQGQGYTF.

This clonotype was detected a few times. V gene TRBV19 combines with J gene TRBJ1-5; D is undetermined. V shed 5 bases and J shed 5 bases, with 10 bases lying between them. There are 13 residues in the CDR3. Germline values: CDR1 LNHDA, CDR2 SQIVND (reference sequence). The CDR3 sequence is CASSPGIHQPQHF. The DNA for the CDR3 is TGTGCCAGTAGTCCTGGGATCCATCAGCCCCAGCATTTT.

A remark on this clonotype: Possible read error: a much larger clone is one base away. The chain links TRBV27 to TRBJ2-1; 12 nucleotides align to TRBD2. The CDR3 totals 15 residues. Unmatched junction bases numbered 5, after V lost 5 bases and J lost 6 bases. Germline CDR1 is MNHEY and CDR2 is SMNVEV (reference sequence). DNA for the CDR3: TGTGCCAGCAGTGGCCTAGCGGGGGGGCTCAATGAGCAGTTCTTC. Protein: CASSGLAGGLNEQFF.

The gene calls are TRBV27 and TRBJ2-3; possibly TRBD2 for D (6 bases). Germline V lookup: CDR1 MNHEY, CDR2 SMNVEV (reference sequence). This CDR3 is built from 15 residues. V lost 2 bases to trimming and J lost 2 bases, with 11 bases between them. CDR3 sequence: CASSLITGDTDTQYF. CDR3 nucleotides: TGTGCCAGCAGTTTAATCACGGGAGACACAGATACGCAGTATTTT.

This clonotype was detected ten times or more. The V call is TRBV7-2, the J call TRBJ1-2; TRBD1 aligns across 8 bases. After removal of 6 bases from V and 3 bases from J, the junction contained 9 bases not matched to a gene. CDR3 size: 15 residues. The germline CDR1 and CDR2 sequences are SGHTA and FQGNSA. The CDR3 spells CASSIQGAPDYGYTF. The CDR3 coding sequence is TGTGCCAGCAGTATTCAGGGGGCGCCGGACTATGGCTACACCTTC.

For this clonotype: A much larger clone sits a single nucleotide away, making a read error possible. The chain links TRBV11-2 to TRBJ2-7, with D perhaps given as TRBD1 or TRBD2 (6 bases each). The CDR3 consists of 17 residues. Germline CDR1 reads SGHAT; CDR2 reads FQNNGV. The DNA of the CDR3 is TGTGCCGGCAGCTCCCGCCGGGGGCCCAGGAGCTCCTACGAGCAGTACTTC. Protein product: CAGSSRRGPRSSYEQYF. The full variable domain, completed using reference TRBV11-2 and TRBJ2-7, is EAGVAQSPRYKIIEKRQSVAFWCNPISGHATLYWYQQILGQGPKLLIQFQNNGVVDDSQLPKDRFSAERLKGVDSTLKIQPAKLEDSAVYLCAGSSRRGPRSSYEQYFGPGTRLTVT.

This clonotype was seen a few times. The V and J genes are TRBV9 and TRBJ2-2, with D possibly being TRBD1 (8 bases). V lost 3 bases to trimming and J lost 5 bases, with 17 bases between them. This CDR3 has 16 residues. Per germline, CDR1 SGDLS and CDR2 YYNGEE. The CDR3 DNA reads as TGTGCCAGCAGCGATAAGGGGGGGACAGGTACCGGGGAGCTGTTTTTT. It yields the protein CASSDKGGTGTGELFF. Looking up the rest from reference TRBV9 and TRBJ2-2 gives the full variable domain: DSGVTQTPKHLITATGQRVTLRCSPRSGDLSVYWYQQSLDQGLQFLIQYYNGEERAKGNILERFSAQQFPDLHSELNLSSLELGDSALYFCASSDKGGTGTGELFFGEGSRLTVL.

This clonotype was found a few times. The gene calls are TRBV5-1 and TRBJ1-1; 10 positions agree with TRBD1. From germline, CDR1 is SGHRS and CDR2 YFSETQ. Trimming at V came to 4 bases and at J to 1 base, leaving 7 bases not matched to a gene. There are 16 residues in the CDR3. CDR3 sequence: CASSPVDRGRNTEAFF. Here the CDR3 DNA reads TGCGCCAGCAGCCCTGTGGACAGGGGGAGGAACACTGAAGCTTTCTTT.

This clonotype was detected many times. The chain carries TRBV5-1 and TRBJ2-3; D remains ambiguous. Trimming took 0 bases from V and 5 from J, leaving 4 bases between them. The CDR3 is 12 amino acids. Germline V gene sequence: CDR1 SGHRS, CDR2 YFSETQ. As DNA, the CDR3 is TGCGCCAGCAGCTTGGACAGAGATACGCAGTATTTT. Translating gives CASSLDRDTQYF.

This clonotype was recorded many times. In DNA form, the CDR3 reads TGTGCCAGCTTGACCACAGGGAACACTGAAGCTTTCTTT. This codes for CASLTTGNTEAFF. The chain has TRBV18 and TRBJ1-1, with a weak D call TRBD1 (5 bases). The germline V gene has CDR1 KGHSH and CDR2 LQKENI. V was pared by 7 bases and J by 1 base, with 10 bases between. CDR3 length equals 13 residues.